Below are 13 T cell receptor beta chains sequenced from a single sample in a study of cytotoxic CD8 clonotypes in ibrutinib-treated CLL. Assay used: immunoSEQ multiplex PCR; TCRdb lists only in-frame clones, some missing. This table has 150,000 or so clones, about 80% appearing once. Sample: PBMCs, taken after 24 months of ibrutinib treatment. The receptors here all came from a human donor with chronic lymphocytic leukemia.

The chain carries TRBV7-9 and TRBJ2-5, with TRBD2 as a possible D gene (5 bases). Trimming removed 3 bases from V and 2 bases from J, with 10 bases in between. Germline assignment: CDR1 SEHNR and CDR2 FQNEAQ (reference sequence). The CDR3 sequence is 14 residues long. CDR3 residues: CASSLGAQQETQYF. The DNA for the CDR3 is TGTGCCAGCAGCTTGGGAGCACAGCAAGAGACCCAGTACTTC.

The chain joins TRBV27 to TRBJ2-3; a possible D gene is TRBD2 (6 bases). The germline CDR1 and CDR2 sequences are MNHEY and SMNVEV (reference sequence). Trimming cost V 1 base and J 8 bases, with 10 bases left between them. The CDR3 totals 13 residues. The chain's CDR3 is CASSLFQGGTQYF. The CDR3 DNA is TGTGCCAGCAGTTTATTCCAGGGAGGTACGCAGTATTTT.

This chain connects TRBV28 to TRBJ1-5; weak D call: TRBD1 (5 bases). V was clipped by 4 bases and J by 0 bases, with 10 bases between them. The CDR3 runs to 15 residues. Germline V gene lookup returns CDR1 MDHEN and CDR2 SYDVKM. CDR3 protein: CASSSRQLSNQPQHF. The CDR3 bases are TGTGCCAGCAGTTCAAGACAGCTTAGCAATCAGCCCCAGCATTTT.

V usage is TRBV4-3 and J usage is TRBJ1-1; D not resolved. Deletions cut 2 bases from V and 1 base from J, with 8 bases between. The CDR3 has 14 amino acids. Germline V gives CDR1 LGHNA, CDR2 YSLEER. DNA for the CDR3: TGCGCCAGCAGCCAAAGGGTAGCGAACACTGAAGCTTTCTTT. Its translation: CASSQRVANTEAFF.

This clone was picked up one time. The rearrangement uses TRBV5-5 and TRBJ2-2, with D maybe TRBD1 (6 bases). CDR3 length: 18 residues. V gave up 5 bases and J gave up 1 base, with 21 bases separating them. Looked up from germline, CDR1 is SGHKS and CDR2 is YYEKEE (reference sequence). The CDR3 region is CASRPTGTSFLNTGELFF. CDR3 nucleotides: TGTGCCAGCAGACCGACCGGGACATCGTTTCTGAACACCGGGGAGCTGTTTTTT.

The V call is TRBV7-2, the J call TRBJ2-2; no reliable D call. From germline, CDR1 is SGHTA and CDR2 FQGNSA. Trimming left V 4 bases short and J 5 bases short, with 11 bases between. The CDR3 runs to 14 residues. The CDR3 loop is CASSSRPRTGELFF. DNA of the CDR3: TGTGCCAGCAGCTCGAGACCGCGGACCGGGGAGCTGTTTTTT.

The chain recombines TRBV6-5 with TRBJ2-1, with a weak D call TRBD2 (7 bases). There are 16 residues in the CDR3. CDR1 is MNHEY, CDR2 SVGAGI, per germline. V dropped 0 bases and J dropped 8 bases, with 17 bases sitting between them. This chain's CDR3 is CASSYSGGWGGDEQFF. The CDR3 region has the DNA TGTGCCAGCAGTTACTCCGGTGGCTGGGGGGGCGATGAGCAGTTCTTC.

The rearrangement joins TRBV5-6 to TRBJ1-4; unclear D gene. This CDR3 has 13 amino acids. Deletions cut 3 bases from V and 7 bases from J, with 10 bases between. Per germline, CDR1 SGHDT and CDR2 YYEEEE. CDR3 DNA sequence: TGTGCCAGCAGCTCCGACCCAACTGAAAAACTGTTTTTT. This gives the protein CASSSDPTEKLFF.

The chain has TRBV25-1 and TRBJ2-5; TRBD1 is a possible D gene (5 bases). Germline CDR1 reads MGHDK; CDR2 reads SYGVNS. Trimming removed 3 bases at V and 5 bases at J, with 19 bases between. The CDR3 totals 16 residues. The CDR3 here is CASSDRAALYRETQYF. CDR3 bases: TGTGCCAGCAGTGATCGGGCAGCTCTCTACAGGGAGACCCAGTACTTC. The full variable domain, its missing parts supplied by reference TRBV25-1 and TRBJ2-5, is EADIYQTPRYLVIGTGKKITLECSQTMGHDKMYWYQQDPGMELHLIHYSYGVNSTEKGDLSSESTVSRIRTEHFPLTLESARPSHTSQYLCASSDRAALYRETQYFGPGTRLLVL.

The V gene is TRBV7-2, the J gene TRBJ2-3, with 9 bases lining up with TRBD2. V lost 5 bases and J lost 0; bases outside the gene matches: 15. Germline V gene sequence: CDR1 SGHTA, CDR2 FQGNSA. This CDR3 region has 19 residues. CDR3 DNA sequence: TGTGCCAGCAGCCCCCTGTGGGCTAGCGGGGCTGCTAGCACAGATACGCAGTATTTT. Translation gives CASSPLWASGAASTDTQYF. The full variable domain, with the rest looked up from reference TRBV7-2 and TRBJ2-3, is GAGVSQSPSNKVTEKGKDVELRCDPISGHTALYWYRQSLGQGLEFLIYFQGNSAPDKSGLPSDRFSAERTGGSVSTLTIQRTQQEDSAVYLCASSPLWASGAASTDTQYFGPGTRLTVL.

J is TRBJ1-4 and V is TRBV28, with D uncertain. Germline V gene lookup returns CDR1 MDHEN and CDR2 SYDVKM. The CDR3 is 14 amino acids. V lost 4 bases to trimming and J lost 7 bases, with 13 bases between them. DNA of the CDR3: TGTGCCAGCAGTTCCCCCGCAACGGGTGAAAAACTGTTTTTT. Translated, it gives CASSSPATGEKLFF.

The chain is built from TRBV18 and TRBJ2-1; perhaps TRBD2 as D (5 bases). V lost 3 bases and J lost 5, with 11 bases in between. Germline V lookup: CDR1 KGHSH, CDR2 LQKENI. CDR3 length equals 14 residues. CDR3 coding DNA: TGTGCCAGCTCACCGAGCGGAACCAACAATGAGCAGTTCTTC. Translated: CASSPSGTNNEQFF.

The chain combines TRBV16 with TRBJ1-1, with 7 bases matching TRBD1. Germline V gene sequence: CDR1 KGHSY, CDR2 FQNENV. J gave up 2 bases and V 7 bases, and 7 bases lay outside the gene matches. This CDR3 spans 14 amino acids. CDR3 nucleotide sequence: TGTGCCAGCACCCGACAGGGCCTAAACACTGAAGCTTTCTTT. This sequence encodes CASTRQGLNTEAFF. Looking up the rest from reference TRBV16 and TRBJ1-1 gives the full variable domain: GEEVAQTPKHLVRGEGQKAKLYCAPIKGHSYVFWYQQVLKNEFKFLISFQNENVFDETGMPKERFSAKCLPNSPCSLEIQATKLEDSAVYFCASTRQGLNTEAFFGQGTRLTVV.